The T cell receptor beta chain described here comes from a study of cytomegalovirus exposure and HLA in healthy donors. Whole-study results and caveats: Follow-up analysis later connected one missense variant in DCLRE1C with trimming of TCR beta V- and J-genes.

V lost 3 bases to trimming and J lost 0 bases, with 12 bases between them. CDR3 size: 15 residues. Per the germline V gene, CDR1 is SGHDT and CDR2 is YYEEEE. As regards this clone: What it binds is not known.

Primers included in the PCR were 60 Vbeta and 13 Jbeta primers. The table came from immunoSEQ multiplex PCR; TCRdb's copy has only in-frame clones and leaves some out. The sample includes roughly 140,000 clones, 78% seen only once; the top ten take under 3%. The V call is TRBV5-6, the J call TRBJ2-5; D unclear. Sample: PBMCs. This receptor was obtained from a female donor in good health and CMV-seronegative. CDR3 amino acids: CASSSLGPDQETQYF. The CDR3, as DNA: TGTGCCAGCAGCTCGCTAGGCCCTGACCAAGAGACCCAGTACTTC. The variable domain in full, with the rest retrieved from reference TRBV5-6 and TRBJ2-5, is DAGVTQSPTHLIKTRGQQVTLRCSPKSGHDTVSWYQQALGQGPQFIFQYYEEEERQRGNFPDRFSGHQFPNYSSELNVNALLLGDSALYLCASSSLGPDQETQYFGPGTRLLVL.